Here is one TCR beta chain with its context. As handled by the study authors: Nucleated cell number was recorded as an estimate derived from reference gene primer amplification. Profiling relied on immunoSEQ multiplex PCR, and the TCRdb table lists in-frame clones only, not all of them. Clone size and V and J calls were adopted from that table, with D and trimming inferred from the DNA. This repertoire shows over 130,000 clones, approximately 90% found once; its top ten account for roughly 30%. Trimming left V 6 bases short and J 0 bases short, with 15 bases between. Germline assignment: CDR1 LGHNT and CDR2 FRNRAP. CDR3 size: 15 residues. The data derive from a study of blood T cell repertoires in COVID-19. Study in general: Italy, Spain and the United States were the sources of the convalescent and acute COVID-19 samples. T cells, B-cell-depleted T cells, or PBMCs provided the cDNA or gDNA that served as material.

Sequenced input: peripheral blood. The genes are TRBV12-5 and TRBJ2-7; TRBD1 is a possible D gene (6 bases). This TCR came from a human donor in a cohort sampled during active COVID-19. The CDR3: CASGAGAKSSYEQYF. The CDR3 DNA follows: TGTGCTAGTGGGGCAGGGGCCAAGAGCTCCTACGAGCAGTACTTC.